This is a list of T cell receptor beta chains from one sample in a study of blood T cell repertoires in COVID-19. Produced via immunoSEQ multiplex PCR; TCRdb's table is partial and in-frame only. The sample has roughly 150,000 clones, approximately 91% seen once; the top ten hold about 2.5%. What was sequenced was peripheral blood. These receptors came from a young man with acute or convalescent COVID-19. The CDR3 runs from the conserved cysteine through the conserved F or W. Each record gives: CDR3 protein, V gene, J gene.

CDR3 protein: CASSYSQGASPQHF
V gene: TRBV6-5
J gene: TRBJ1-5

CDR3 protein: CASSRGGASSGNTIYF
V gene: TRBV27
J gene: TRBJ1-3

CDR3 protein: CASSVPRGRGETQYF
V gene: TRBV6-4
J gene: TRBJ2-5

CDR3 protein: CASSLVRGSYEQYF
V gene: TRBV5-6
J gene: TRBJ2-7

CDR3 protein: CASSLSGSPEETQYF
V gene: TRBV7-9
J gene: TRBJ2-5

CDR3 protein: CASSPGQGWVYGYTF
V gene: TRBV7-8
J gene: TRBJ1-2

CDR3 protein: CAWSGQANQPQHF
V gene: TRBV30
J gene: TRBJ1-5

CDR3 protein: CASSLVRAGPGNEQFF
V gene: TRBV7-9
J gene: TRBJ2-1

CDR3 protein: CASSHAGGEDTEAFF
V gene: TRBV19
J gene: TRBJ1-1

CDR3 protein: CASRRGTYEQYF
V gene: TRBV19
J gene: TRBJ2-7

CDR3 protein: CASSFTPDTFSSQHF
V gene: TRBV9
J gene: TRBJ1-5

CDR3 protein: CASSGRTGSRVEQYF
V gene: TRBV5-1
J gene: TRBJ2-7

CDR3 protein: CASSLSATSSGNTIYF
V gene: TRBV5-1
J gene: TRBJ1-3

CDR3 protein: CASSLPGSELFF
V gene: TRBV27
J gene: TRBJ2-2

CDR3 protein: CASLLGTGGSTGELFF
V gene: TRBV5-1
J gene: TRBJ2-2

CDR3 protein: CAISESRTGQETQYF
V gene: TRBV10-3
J gene: TRBJ2-5